This T cell receptor beta chain was recorded in a study of blood T cell repertoires in COVID-19. For the study at large: PBMCs, B-cell-depleted T cells, or T cells were the source of the cDNA or gDNA that made up the material.

It was during active infection that Seattle patients were enrolled and then longitudinally followed. Per the authors' pipeline: How many nucleated cells were present was estimated from reference gene primer amplification. Assay: immunoSEQ multiplex PCR; the TCRdb copy retains only in-frame clones and omits some. V, J and clone size were drawn from that table, and D and trimming were deduced from the DNA. The sample holds under 50,000 clones, more than 80% seen once. This CDR3 has 14 residues. CDR1 is SEHNR, CDR2 FQNEAQ, per germline (reference sequence). V lost 1 base, J lost 4 bases, and 11 bases lay in between. This clone was detected only once.

This chain joins TRBV7-9 and TRBJ2-7; tentatively, D is TRBD2 (6 bases). The sample was peripheral blood. This clonotype was obtained from a man between 60 and 75 years old with COVID-19, enrolled during active disease. The CDR3 reads CASSLGHSGYEQYF. The CDR3 nucleotides are TGTGCCAGCAGCTTAGGGCATAGCGGTTACGAGCAGTACTTC.